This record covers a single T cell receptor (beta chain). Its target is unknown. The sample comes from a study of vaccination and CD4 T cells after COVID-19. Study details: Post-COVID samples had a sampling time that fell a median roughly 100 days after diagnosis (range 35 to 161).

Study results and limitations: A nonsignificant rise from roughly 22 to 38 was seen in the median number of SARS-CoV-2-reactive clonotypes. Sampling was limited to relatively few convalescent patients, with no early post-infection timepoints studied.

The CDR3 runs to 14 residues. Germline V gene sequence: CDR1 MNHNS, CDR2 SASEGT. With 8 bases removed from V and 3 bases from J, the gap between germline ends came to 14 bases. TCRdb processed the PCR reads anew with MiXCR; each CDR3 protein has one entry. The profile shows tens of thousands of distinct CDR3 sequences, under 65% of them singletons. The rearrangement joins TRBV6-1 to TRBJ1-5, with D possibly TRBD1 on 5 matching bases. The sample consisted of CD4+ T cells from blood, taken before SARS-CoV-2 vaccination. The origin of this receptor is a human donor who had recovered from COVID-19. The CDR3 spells CASGRGSPNQPQHF. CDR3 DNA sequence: TGTGCCAGCGGAAGGGGTAGTCCCAATCAGCCCCAGCATTTT.